What follows describes a single T cell receptor beta chain. Its antigen is still unknown. This sample is drawn from a study of breast tumors, draining lymph nodes, adjacent tissues. Germline CDR1 is LNHDA and CDR2 is SQIVND (reference sequence). The length of the CDR3 is 17 residues. The trim removed 1 base at V and 11 bases at J, leaving 16 bases unmatched. Study observations and caveats: Tumor TCR diversity was below lymph nodes but above nontumor tissue. Tumor T cell lymph node origin was a supported hypothesis, not proven.

Breast cancer patients provided tissue from their axillary draining lymph nodes. TCRdb re-called the multiplex PCR reads through MiXCR, storing one row per CDR3 protein. The data hold 84,000 or so distinct CDR3 sequences, with approximately 30% observed a single time. This receptor was identified in a female donor with breast cancer. Some clones in this sample may be carry-over from other donors' samples. The rearrangement links TRBV19 to TRBJ1-5; the match to TRBD1 covers 8 bases. The material sequenced was axillary lymph node tissue. The CDR3 coding sequence is TGTGCCAGTAGTATAGCGGGGGGACAGGCTCCTCATCAAGCCCAGCATTTT. Translated: CASSIAGGQAPHQAQHF.